This T cell receptor (beta chain) was retrieved from a study of identical twins. In TCRdb, the 5' RACE reads were re-called with MiXCR into one record per CDR3 protein. The table has around 300,000 distinct CDR3 sequences, more than 6.5% seen once. The junction had 3 bases not matched to a gene; V was cut back by 2 bases and J by 4 bases. CDR3 size: 15 residues. Germline V CDR1 and CDR2: SNHLY, FYNNEI. This clonotype showed up many times. This sample was shared with a second study, whose subject was yellow fever vaccine responses in identical twins.

The material sequenced was memory (CD45RO+) T cells sorted from blood. The sequence was collected from a woman aged 18-29 years in good health. The V call is TRBV2, the J call TRBJ2-1, with 9 bases that match TRBD2. The CDR3 is CASSESTSGYNEQFF. CDR3 DNA: TGTGCCAGCAGTGAATCTACTAGCGGGTACAATGAGCAGTTCTTC.